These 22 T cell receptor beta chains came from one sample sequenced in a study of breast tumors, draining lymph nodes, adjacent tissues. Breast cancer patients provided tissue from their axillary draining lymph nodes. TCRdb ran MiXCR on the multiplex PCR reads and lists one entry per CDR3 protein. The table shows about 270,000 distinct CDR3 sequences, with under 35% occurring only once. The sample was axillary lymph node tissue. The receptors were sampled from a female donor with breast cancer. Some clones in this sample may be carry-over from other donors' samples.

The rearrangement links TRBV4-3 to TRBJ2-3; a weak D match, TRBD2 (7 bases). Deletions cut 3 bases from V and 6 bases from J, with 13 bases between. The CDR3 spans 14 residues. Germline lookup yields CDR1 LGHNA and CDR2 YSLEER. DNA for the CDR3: TGCGCCAGCAGCCATGGAGGGGGGGGGGATACGCAGTATTTT. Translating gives CASSHGGGGDTQYF.

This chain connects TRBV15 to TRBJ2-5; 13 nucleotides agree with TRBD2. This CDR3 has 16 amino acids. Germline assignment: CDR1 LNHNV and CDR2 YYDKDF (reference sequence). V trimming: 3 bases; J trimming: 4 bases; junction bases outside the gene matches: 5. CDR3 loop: CATSSGLAGVAETQYF. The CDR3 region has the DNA TGTGCCACCAGCAGCGGACTAGCGGGAGTAGCAGAGACCCAGTACTTC.

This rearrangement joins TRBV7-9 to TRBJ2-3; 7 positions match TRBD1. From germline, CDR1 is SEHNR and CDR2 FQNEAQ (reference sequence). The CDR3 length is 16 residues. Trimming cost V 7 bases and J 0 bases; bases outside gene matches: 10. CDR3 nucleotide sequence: TGTGCCAGCATGCACGGGACAGAACCTAGCACAGATACGCAGTATTTT. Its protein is CASMHGTEPSTDTQYF. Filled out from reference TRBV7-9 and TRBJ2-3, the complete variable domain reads DTGVSQNPRHKITKRGQNVTFRCDPISEHNRLYWYRQTLGQGPEFLTYFQNEAQLEKSRLLSDRFSAERPKGSFSTLEIQRTEQGDSAMYLCASMHGTEPSTDTQYFGPGTRLTVL.

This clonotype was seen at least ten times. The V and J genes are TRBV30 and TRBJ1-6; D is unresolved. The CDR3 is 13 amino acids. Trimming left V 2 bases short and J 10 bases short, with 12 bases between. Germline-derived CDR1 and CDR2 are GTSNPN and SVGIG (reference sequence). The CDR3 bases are TGTGCCTGGAGTAGTACAGATAGGTCACCCCTCCACTTT. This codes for CAWSSTDRSPLHF. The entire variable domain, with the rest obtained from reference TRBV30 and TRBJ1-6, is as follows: SQTIHQWPATLVQPVGSPLSLECTVEGTSNPNLYWYRQAAGRGLQLLFYSVGIGQISSEVPQNLSASRPQDRQFILSSKKLLLSDSGFYLCAWSSTDRSPLHFGNGTRLTVT.

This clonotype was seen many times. CDR3 DNA: TGCAGTGCTAGCGGGGGGAAAACGCCCACCGGGGAGCTGTTTTTT. Encoded protein: CSASGGKTPTGELFF. The V call is TRBV20-1, the J call TRBJ2-2; 7 bases fit TRBD2. The CDR3 is 15 amino acids. The V gene end was trimmed by 3 bases and the J gene end by 4 bases; junction bases not matched to a gene: 8. Germline CDR1 DFQATT, CDR2 SNEGSKA (reference sequence).

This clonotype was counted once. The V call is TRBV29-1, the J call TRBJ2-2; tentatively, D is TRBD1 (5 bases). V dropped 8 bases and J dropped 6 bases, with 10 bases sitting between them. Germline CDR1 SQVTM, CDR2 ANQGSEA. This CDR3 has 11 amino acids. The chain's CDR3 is CSLDSAGELFF. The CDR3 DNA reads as TGCAGCTTAGACAGCGCCGGGGAGCTGTTTTTT.

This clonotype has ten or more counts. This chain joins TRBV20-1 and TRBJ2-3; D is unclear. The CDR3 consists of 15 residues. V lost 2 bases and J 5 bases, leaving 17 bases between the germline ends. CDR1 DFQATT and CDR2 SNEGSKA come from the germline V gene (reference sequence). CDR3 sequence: CSARPPTVAQDTQYF. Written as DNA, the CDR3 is TGCAGTGCTAGACCTCCGACCGTGGCACAAGATACGCAGTATTTT.

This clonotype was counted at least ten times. CDR3 sequence (DNA): TGTGCCAGCAGTGAAGTTACAGGGGGCGCAGATACGCAGTATTTT. It codes for CASSEVTGGADTQYF. The genes are TRBV6-1 and TRBJ2-3, with 9 bases identical to TRBD1. Trimming removed 1 base from V and 4 bases from J; junction bases left unmatched: 3. Germline values: CDR1 MNHNS, CDR2 SASEGT. This CDR3 has 15 residues.

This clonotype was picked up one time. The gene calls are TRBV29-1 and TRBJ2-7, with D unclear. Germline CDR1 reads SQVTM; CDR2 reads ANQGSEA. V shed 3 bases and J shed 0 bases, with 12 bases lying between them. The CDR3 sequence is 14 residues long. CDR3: CSVEGGSYSYEQYF. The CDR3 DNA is TGCAGCGTTGAGGGCGGTTCCTACTCCTACGAGCAGTACTTC.

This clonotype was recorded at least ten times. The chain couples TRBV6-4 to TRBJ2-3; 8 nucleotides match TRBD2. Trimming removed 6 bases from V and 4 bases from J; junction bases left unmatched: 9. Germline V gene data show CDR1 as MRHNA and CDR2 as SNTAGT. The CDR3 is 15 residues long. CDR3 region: CASRQSGLVADTQYF. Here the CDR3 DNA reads TGTGCCAGCAGACAATCGGGACTAGTGGCAGATACGCAGTATTTT.

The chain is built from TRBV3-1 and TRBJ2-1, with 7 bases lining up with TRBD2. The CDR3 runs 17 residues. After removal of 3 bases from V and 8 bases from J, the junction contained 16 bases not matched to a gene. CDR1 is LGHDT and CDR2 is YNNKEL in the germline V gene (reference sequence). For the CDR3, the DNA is TGTGCCAGCAGCCAGGGGAGGGGAGGAGGGAAGTTCTATGAGCAGTTCTTC. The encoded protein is CASSQGRGGGKFYEQFF.

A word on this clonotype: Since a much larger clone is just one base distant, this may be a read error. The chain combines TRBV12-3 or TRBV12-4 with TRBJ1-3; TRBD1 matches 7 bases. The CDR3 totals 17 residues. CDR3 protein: CASSSRRTGYSGNTTYF. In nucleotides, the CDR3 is TGTGCCAGCAGTTCCCGAAGGACAGGTTACTCTGGAAACACCACATATTTT.

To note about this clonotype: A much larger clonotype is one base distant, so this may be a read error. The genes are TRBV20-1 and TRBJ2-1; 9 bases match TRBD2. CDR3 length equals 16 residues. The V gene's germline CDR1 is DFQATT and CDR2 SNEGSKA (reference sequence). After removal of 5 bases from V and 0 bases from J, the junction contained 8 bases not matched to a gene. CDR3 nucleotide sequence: TGCAGTGCTGGAACGACTAGCGGAAACTCCTACAATGAGCAGTTCTTC. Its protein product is CSAGTTSGNSYNEQFF.

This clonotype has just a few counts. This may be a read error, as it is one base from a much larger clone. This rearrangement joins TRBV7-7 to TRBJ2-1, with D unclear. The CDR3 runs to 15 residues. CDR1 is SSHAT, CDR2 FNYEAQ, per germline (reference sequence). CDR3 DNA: TGTGCTAGCAGCTTAGGCACTACCAGTGCCAATGAGCAGCTCTTC. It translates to CASSLGTTSANEQLF.

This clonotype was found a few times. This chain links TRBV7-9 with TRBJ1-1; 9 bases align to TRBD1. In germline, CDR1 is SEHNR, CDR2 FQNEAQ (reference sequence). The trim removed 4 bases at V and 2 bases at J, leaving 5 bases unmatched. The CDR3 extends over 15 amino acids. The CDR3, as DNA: TGTGCCAGCAGCTCGCGGGGACAGGGAAACACTGAAGCTTTCTTT. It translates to CASSSRGQGNTEAFF.

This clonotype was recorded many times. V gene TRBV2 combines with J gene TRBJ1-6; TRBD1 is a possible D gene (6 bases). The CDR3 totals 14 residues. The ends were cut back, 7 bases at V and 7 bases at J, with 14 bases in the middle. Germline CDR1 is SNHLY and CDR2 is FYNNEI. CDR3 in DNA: TGTGCCAGCAAGAAACAGGGTCAAAATTCACCCCTCCACTTT. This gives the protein CASKKQGQNSPLHF.

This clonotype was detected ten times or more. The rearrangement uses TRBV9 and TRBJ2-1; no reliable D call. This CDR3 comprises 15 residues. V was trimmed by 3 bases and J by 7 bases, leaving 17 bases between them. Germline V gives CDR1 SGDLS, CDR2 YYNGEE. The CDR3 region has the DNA TGTGCCAGCAGCGATGGAGACCGAAAAGGAAATGAGCAGTTCTTC. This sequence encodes CASSDGDRKGNEQFF.

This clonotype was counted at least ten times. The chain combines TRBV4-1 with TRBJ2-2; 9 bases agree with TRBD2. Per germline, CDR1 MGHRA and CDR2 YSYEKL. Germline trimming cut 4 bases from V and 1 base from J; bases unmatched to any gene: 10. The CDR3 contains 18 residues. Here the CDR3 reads CASSRGFSGGLNTGELFF. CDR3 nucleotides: TGCGCCAGCAGCCGCGGTTTTAGCGGGGGCCTGAACACCGGGGAGCTGTTTTTT.

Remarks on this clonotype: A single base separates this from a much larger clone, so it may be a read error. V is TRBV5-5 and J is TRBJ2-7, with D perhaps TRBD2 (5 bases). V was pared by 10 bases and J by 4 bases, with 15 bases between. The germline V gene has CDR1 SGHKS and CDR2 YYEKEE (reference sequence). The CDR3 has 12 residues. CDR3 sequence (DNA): TGTGCCGGCAACGGGGTTGATTACGAGCAGTACTTC. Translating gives CAGNGVDYEQYF.

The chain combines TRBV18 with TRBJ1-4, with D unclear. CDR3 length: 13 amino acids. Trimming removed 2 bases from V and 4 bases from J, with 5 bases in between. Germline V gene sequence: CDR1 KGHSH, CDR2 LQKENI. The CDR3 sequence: CASSPGFNEKLFF. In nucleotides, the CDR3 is TGTGCCAGCTCACCAGGATTTAATGAAAAACTGTTTTTT.

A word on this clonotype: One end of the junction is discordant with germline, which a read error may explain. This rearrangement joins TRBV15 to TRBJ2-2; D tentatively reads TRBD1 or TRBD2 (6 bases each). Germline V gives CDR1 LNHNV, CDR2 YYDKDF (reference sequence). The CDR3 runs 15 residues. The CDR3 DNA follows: TGTGCCACCAGCACGACTAGGTGGGACACCGGGGAGCTGCTTTTT. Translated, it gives CATSTTRWDTGELLF.

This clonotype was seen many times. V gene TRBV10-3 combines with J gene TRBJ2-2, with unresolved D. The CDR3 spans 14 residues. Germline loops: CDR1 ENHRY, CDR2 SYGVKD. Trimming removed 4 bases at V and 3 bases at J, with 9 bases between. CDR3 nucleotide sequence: TGTGCCATCAGTGTCACAGACTACACCGGGGAGCTGTTTTTT. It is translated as CAISVTDYTGELFF.